These 30 T cell receptor beta chains originate from one sample sequenced in a study of shared clonotypes between healthy human individuals. The protocol was immunoSEQ multiplex PCR, while the TCRdb copy is restricted to in-frame clones and leaves out a portion. The profile shows some 490,000 clones, approximately 82% of them singletons. The source material was PBMCs. These receptors were obtained from a woman aged 40 to 50 in good health. Some clones in this sample may be carry-over from other donors' samples.

In this sample, this clone turned up many times. The same CDR3 is also encoded by other DNA sequences in this sample. The chain links TRBV28 to TRBJ2-1; the D gene could be TRBD1 or TRBD2 (7 bases each). Trimming removed 2 bases at V and 4 bases at J, with 12 bases between. The CDR3 contains 15 residues. Germline V gene data show CDR1 as MDHEN and CDR2 as SYDVKM. CDR3 DNA: TGTGCCAGCAGTTTACGCAGGGGGGGGTACAATGAGCAGTTCTTC. Its translation: CASSLRRGGYNEQFF.

The V call is TRBV6-6, the J call TRBJ2-3, with 12 bases aligning to TRBD2. Trimming removed 5 bases from V and 4 bases from J; junction bases left unmatched: 7. The germline V gene encodes CDR1 MNHNY and CDR2 SVGAGI (reference sequence). The CDR3 is 16 residues long. Here the CDR3 reads CASSKPGLAGADTQYF. The CDR3, as DNA: TGTGCCAGCAGTAAACCGGGACTAGCGGGCGCAGATACGCAGTATTTT.

This clone was seen just once. The V call is TRBV28, the J call TRBJ1-5; 10 bases match TRBD1. This CDR3 comprises 15 residues. Per germline, CDR1 MDHEN and CDR2 SYDVKM. V lost 6 bases, J lost 5 bases, and 7 bases stayed unmatched. CDR3 sequence (DNA): TGTGCCAGCAGGACCGGACAGGGGGTATATCAGCCCCAGCATTTT. Its translation is CASRTGQGVYQPQHF.

V is TRBV2 and J is TRBJ1-2; 8 bases are a match to TRBD1. Germline trimming cut 5 bases from V and 3 bases from J; bases unmatched to any gene: 17. Germline V lookup: CDR1 SNHLY, CDR2 FYNNEI. The length of the CDR3 is 18 residues. This CDR3 reads CASSPTILDRGWDYGYTF. The CDR3 bases are TGTGCCAGCAGTCCCACTATACTAGACAGGGGTTGGGACTATGGCTACACCTTC.

This clone was detected once. This chain connects TRBV15 to TRBJ2-5; 8 nucleotides agree with TRBD1. V lost 4 bases to trimming and J lost 2 bases; unmatched junction nucleotides: 3. Per the germline V gene, CDR1 is LNHNV and CDR2 is YYDKDF (reference sequence). This CDR3 region has 14 residues. CDR3 protein: CATSTRDRQETQYF. The CDR3, as DNA: TGTGCCACCAGCACCAGGGACAGGCAAGAGACCCAGTACTTC.

V gene TRBV27 combines with J gene TRBJ1-4, with D uncertain. CDR3 size: 12 residues. The ends were cut back, 4 bases at V and 5 bases at J, with 5 bases in the middle. CDR1 and CDR2 (germline): MNHEY, SMNVEV (reference sequence). Here the CDR3 reads CASSSSNEKLFF. The CDR3 bases are TGTGCCAGCAGTTCGTCGAATGAAAAACTGTTTTTT.

The chain links TRBV9 to TRBJ2-1, with 12 bases lining up with TRBD2. CDR1 is SGDLS, CDR2 YYNGEE, per germline. The V and J ends lost 0 bases and 7 bases, in that order; junction bases with no gene match: 11. The CDR3 runs to 18 residues. The CDR3 reads CASSVESGLAGLMNEQFF. In nucleotides, the CDR3 is TGTGCCAGCAGCGTAGAGAGCGGACTAGCGGGATTGATGAATGAGCAGTTCTTC. Full variable domain (rest looked up from reference TRBV9 and TRBJ2-1): DSGVTQTPKHLITATGQRVTLRCSPRSGDLSVYWYQQSLDQGLQFLIQYYNGEERAKGNILERFSAQQFPDLHSELNLSSLELGDSALYFCASSVESGLAGLMNEQFFGPGTRLTVL.

The rearrangement uses TRBV7-2 and TRBJ2-2, with TRBD2 as a possible D gene (6 bases). V lost 5 bases, J lost 4 bases, and 17 bases lay in between. CDR3 length: 16 amino acids. CDR1 SGHTA and CDR2 FQGNSA come from the germline V gene. CDR3 nucleotide sequence: TGTGCCAGCAGCCCCAATGGGGGAGCGGGCACCGGGGAGCTGTTTTTT. Translating gives CASSPNGGAGTGELFF. Full variable domain (remainder filled in from reference TRBV7-2 and TRBJ2-2): GAGVSQSPSNKVTEKGKDVELRCDPISGHTALYWYRQSLGQGLEFLIYFQGNSAPDKSGLPSDRFSAERTGGSVSTLTIQRTQQEDSAVYLCASSPNGGAGTGELFFGEGSRLTVL.

The rearrangement uses TRBV15 and TRBJ1-2; D possibly corresponds to TRBD1 (6 bases). V was clipped by 0 bases and J by 4 bases, with 12 bases between them. Germline V gene sequence: CDR1 LNHNV, CDR2 YYDKDF (reference sequence). The CDR3 runs 15 residues. CDR3 in DNA: TGTGCCACCAGCAGAGATCGGACAGAAGGCTATGGCTACACCTTC. It codes for CATSRDRTEGYGYTF.

The chain has TRBV28 and TRBJ2-2; no clear D. Germline V lookup: CDR1 MDHEN, CDR2 SYDVKM. V was shortened by 6 bases and J by 0 bases, with 11 bases between the two germline ends. The CDR3 totals 15 residues. CDR3 DNA sequence: TGTGCCAGCAGCCCACTTCCCCCGAACACCGGGGAGCTGTTTTTT. Protein sequence: CASSPLPPNTGELFF. Full variable domain (rest looked up from reference TRBV28 and TRBJ2-2): DVKVTQSSRYLVKRTGEKVFLECVQDMDHENMFWYRQDPGLGLRLIYFSYDVKMKEKGDIPEGYSVSREKKERFSLILESASTNQTSMYLCASSPLPPNTGELFFGEGSRLTVL.

This clone occurred once. This chain connects TRBV28 to TRBJ2-7; 7 nucleotides line up with TRBD1. The length of the CDR3 is 13 residues. Germline trimming cut 5 bases from V and 3 bases from J; bases unmatched to any gene: 4. The germline CDR1 and CDR2 sequences are MDHEN and SYDVKM. CDR3 region: CASSNRQGYEQYF. The CDR3 region has the DNA TGTGCCAGCAGTAATAGACAGGGCTACGAGCAGTACTTC.

A few counts support this clone. V gene TRBV6-6 combines with J gene TRBJ1-1, with D unresolved. CDR1 is MNHNY, CDR2 SVGAGI, per germline (reference sequence). This CDR3 contains 16 residues. V was pared by 0 bases and J by 0 bases, with 11 bases between. CDR3 DNA: TGTGCCAGCAGTTACTCCTTCGGGGAGCTGAACACTGAAGCTTTCTTT. The encoded protein is CASSYSFGELNTEAFF.

The chain is built from TRBV2 and TRBJ2-7; 7 positions match TRBD1. Germline CDR1 is SNHLY and CDR2 is FYNNEI. The junction had 5 bases not matched to a gene; V was cut back by 4 bases and J by 5 bases. The length of the CDR3 is 13 residues. DNA for the CDR3: TGTGCCAGCAGTGCGAGGGGGCGCGACGAGCAGTACTTC. Its translation: CASSARGRDEQYF.

This chain joins TRBV7-2 and TRBJ1-2, with 12 bases fitting TRBD1. V shed 2 bases and J 8 bases; nucleotides not matched to a gene: 6. The CDR3 spans 15 residues. From germline, CDR1 is SGHTA and CDR2 FQGNSA. The chain's CDR3 is CASSLTGQGALGYTF. The CDR3 nucleotides read TGTGCCAGCAGCTTAACGGGACAGGGGGCGCTGGGCTACACCTTC.

The CDR3 nucleotides are TGTGCCAGTAGTCTTACGGGAGGGCCCTACGAGCAGTACTTC. This translates into CASSLTGGPYEQYF. This chain joins TRBV19 and TRBJ2-7, with 8 bases identical to TRBD2. Per germline, CDR1 LNHDA and CDR2 SQIVND (reference sequence). The CDR3 covers 14 residues. The V segment lost 5 bases and the J segment 2 bases; nucleotides outside the gene matches: 5.

The chain joins TRBV7-6 to TRBJ1-1, with D possibly TRBD1 on 5 matching bases. CDR1 is SGHVS, CDR2 FNYEAQ, per germline. CDR3 size: 13 residues. The V end was cut by 5 bases, the J end by 2 bases, with 9 bases between. The CDR3 region is CASSADINTEAFF. The CDR3 region has the DNA TGTGCCAGCAGCGCGGACATAAACACTGAAGCTTTCTTT.

This clone was detected once. The chain couples TRBV19 to TRBJ1-4; D call uncertain. Trimming removed 6 bases at V and 8 bases at J, with 7 bases between. The CDR3 totals 11 residues. The V gene's germline CDR1 is LNHDA and CDR2 SQIVND (reference sequence). The CDR3 is CASSMREKLFF. The CDR3, as DNA: TGTGCCAGTAGCATGAGGGAAAAACTGTTTTTT.

The gene calls are TRBV6-4 and TRBJ2-3, with TRBD1 matching 8 bases. V was clipped by 4 bases and J by 4 bases; unmatched bases: 4. Germline CDR1 is MRHNA and CDR2 is SNTAGT. CDR3 length: 14 amino acids. Here the CDR3 DNA reads TGTGCCAGCAGTGCGGGACAGGAGCCAGATACGCAGTATTTT. Translating gives CASSAGQEPDTQYF.

This rearrangement joins TRBV6-1 to TRBJ2-2; TRBD1 might be the D (6 bases). CDR3 length: 15 amino acids. V gave up 3 bases and J gave up 1 base, with 9 bases separating them. From germline, CDR1 is MNHNS and CDR2 SASEGT. The CDR3 DNA reads as TGTGCCAGCAGTGAGCCGGGACAGAACACCGGGGAGCTGTTTTTT. Protein product: CASSEPGQNTGELFF.

The gene calls are TRBV20-1 and TRBJ2-1; D gene uncertain. The germline gives CDR1 DFQATT, CDR2 SNEGSKA (reference sequence). V dropped 6 bases and J dropped 15 bases, with 18 bases sitting between them. This CDR3 is 11 amino acids long. The CDR3 bases are TGCAGTGCGTTTCCCGGCTCGATGAGGTTCTTC. Translating gives CSAFPGSMRFF.

Only a few counts were recorded for this clone. The genes are TRBV28 and TRBJ1-1; a weak D match, TRBD1 (5 bases). The V end lost 5 bases, the J end lost 1 base, and 11 bases lay between the germline ends. Germline loops: CDR1 MDHEN, CDR2 SYDVKM. The CDR3 spans 14 residues. CDR3 sequence: CASSRWGENTEAFF. The CDR3 nucleotides read TGTGCCAGCAGTCGTTGGGGCGAGAACACTGAAGCTTTCTTT. The whole variable domain, remainder taken from reference TRBV28 and TRBJ1-1, is DVKVTQSSRYLVKRTGEKVFLECVQDMDHENMFWYRQDPGLGLRLIYFSYDVKMKEKGDIPEGYSVSREKKERFSLILESASTNQTSMYLCASSRWGENTEAFFGQGTRLTVV.

V gene TRBV9 combines with J gene TRBJ2-2; 7 bases agree with TRBD2. V shed 2 bases and J 1 base; nucleotides not matched to a gene: 2. The germline V gene encodes CDR1 SGDLS and CDR2 YYNGEE. The CDR3 length is 15 residues. The CDR3 DNA follows: TGTGCCAGCAGCGTTAGCGGGCAGAACACCGGGGAGCTGTTTTTT. Translating gives CASSVSGQNTGELFF.

The table lists this clone with a few counts. J is TRBJ2-1 and V is TRBV2; weak D call: TRBD2 (6 bases). There are 15 residues in the CDR3. Trimming shortened V by 6 bases and J by 0 bases, and 12 bases separated the two germline ends. Per the germline V gene, CDR1 is SNHLY and CDR2 is FYNNEI. CDR3 residues: CASSLSGSSYNEQFF. The CDR3 coding sequence is TGTGCCAGCAGCCTTAGCGGAAGCTCCTACAATGAGCAGTTCTTC.

The chain links TRBV18 to TRBJ1-4, with 7 nucleotides matching TRBD1. CDR1 and CDR2 from the germline V gene are KGHSH and LQKENI. The V segment lost 3 bases and the J segment 3 bases; nucleotides outside the gene matches: 4. The CDR3 has 15 residues. CDR3: CASSPVGTANEKLFF. CDR3 nucleotide sequence: TGTGCCAGCTCACCGGTCGGGACAGCTAATGAAAAACTGTTTTTT.

The gene calls are TRBV10-3 and TRBJ2-2; D perhaps matches TRBD2 (5 bases). The CDR3 consists of 13 residues. Between the trimmed V and J ends, which lost 3 bases and 6 bases, there was a span of 8 bases. Germline loops: CDR1 ENHRY, CDR2 SYGVKD. The CDR3 spells CAISEGSPGELFF. The DNA of the CDR3 is TGTGCCATCAGTGAAGGGAGTCCCGGGGAGCTGTTTTTT.

The V call is TRBV11-2, the J call TRBJ2-7; D call uncertain. Germline CDR1 reads SGHAT; CDR2 reads FQNNGV. The CDR3 consists of 14 residues. Trimming removed 6 bases at V and 6 bases at J, with 18 bases between. The CDR3 coding sequence is TGTGCCAGCAGTCAGGACCCGAACCCCACCGAGCAGTACTTC. Translating it yields CASSQDPNPTEQYF.

The rearrangement uses TRBV2 and TRBJ2-2; D is uncertain. The germline gives CDR1 SNHLY, CDR2 FYNNEI. This CDR3 region has 14 residues. Between the trimmed V and J ends, which lost 1 base and 0 bases, there was a span of 3 bases. This chain's CDR3 is CASSEGPNTGELFF. The CDR3 DNA reads TGTGCCAGCAGTGAAGGACCGAACACCGGGGAGCTGTTTTTT.

The chain is built from TRBV5-1 and TRBJ2-7; no definite D call. This CDR3 region has 14 residues. V shed 1 base and J shed 5 bases, with 13 bases lying between them. The V gene's germline CDR1 is SGHRS and CDR2 YFSETQ. The CDR3 bases are TGCGCCAGCAGCTTGCTTGCCCCCGCCGACGAGCAGTACTTC. Translating gives CASSLLAPADEQYF.

The gene calls are TRBV7-9 and TRBJ2-3; D gene ambiguous. The CDR3 totals 11 residues. Germline lookup yields CDR1 SEHNR and CDR2 FQNEAQ (reference sequence). Trimming stripped 8 bases from V and 1 base from J, with 4 bases between. CDR3 sequence (DNA): TGTGCCAGCGGTGGCACAGATACGCAGTATTTT. It is translated as CASGGTDTQYF.

This clone was recorded once. The CDR3 loop is CASSPRRDSYNEQFF. The CDR3 DNA sequence: TGTGCCAGCAGCCCCCGGAGAGACAGTTACAATGAGCAGTTCTTC. This chain joins TRBV9 and TRBJ2-1; TRBD1 is a possible D gene (5 bases). The CDR3 is 15 residues long. V was clipped by 4 bases and J by 4 bases, with 15 bases between them. The germline V gene encodes CDR1 SGDLS and CDR2 YYNGEE.